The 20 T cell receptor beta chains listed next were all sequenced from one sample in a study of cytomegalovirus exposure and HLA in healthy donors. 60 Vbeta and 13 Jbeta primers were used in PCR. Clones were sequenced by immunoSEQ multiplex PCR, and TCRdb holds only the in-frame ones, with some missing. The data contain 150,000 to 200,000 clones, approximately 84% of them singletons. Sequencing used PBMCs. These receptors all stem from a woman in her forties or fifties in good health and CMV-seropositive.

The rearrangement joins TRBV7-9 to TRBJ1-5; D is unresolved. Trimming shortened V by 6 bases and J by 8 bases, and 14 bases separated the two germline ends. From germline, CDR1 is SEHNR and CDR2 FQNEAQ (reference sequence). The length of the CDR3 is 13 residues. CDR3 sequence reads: CASRLNSAEPQHF. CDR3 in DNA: TGTGCCAGCAGACTCAATTCGGCGGAGCCCCAGCATTTT.

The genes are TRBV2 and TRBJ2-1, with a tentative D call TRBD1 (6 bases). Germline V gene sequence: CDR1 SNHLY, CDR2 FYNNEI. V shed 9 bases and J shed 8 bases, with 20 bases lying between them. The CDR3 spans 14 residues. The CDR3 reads CASAGGPYMHEQFF. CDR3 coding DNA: TGTGCCAGTGCTGGGGGCCCCTATATGCATGAGCAGTTCTTC.

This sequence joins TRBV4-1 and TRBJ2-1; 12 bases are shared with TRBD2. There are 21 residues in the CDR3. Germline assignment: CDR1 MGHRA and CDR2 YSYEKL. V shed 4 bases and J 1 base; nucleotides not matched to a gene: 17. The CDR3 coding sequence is TGCGCCAGCAGCCCCCAGGGGAGGACTAGCGGGACTTTCACGTCCTACAATGAGCAGTTCTTC. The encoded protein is CASSPQGRTSGTFTSYNEQFF.

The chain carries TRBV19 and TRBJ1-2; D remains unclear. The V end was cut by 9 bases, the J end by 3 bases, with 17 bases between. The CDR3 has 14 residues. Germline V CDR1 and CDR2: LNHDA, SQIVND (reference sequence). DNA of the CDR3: TGTGCCAGCAACGGGTATGGCAACTACTATGGCTACACCTTC. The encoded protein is CASNGYGNYYGYTF.

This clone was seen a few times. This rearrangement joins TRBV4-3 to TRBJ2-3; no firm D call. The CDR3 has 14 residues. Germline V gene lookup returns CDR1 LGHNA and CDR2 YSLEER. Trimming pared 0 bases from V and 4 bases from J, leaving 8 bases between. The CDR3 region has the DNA TGCGCCAGCAGCCAAGATTTGTATTCAGATACGCAGTATTTT. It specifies CASSQDLYSDTQYF.

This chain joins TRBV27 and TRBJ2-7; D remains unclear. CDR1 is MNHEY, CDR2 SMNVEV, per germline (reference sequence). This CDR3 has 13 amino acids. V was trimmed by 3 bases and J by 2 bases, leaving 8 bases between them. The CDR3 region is CASSFGPTYEQYF. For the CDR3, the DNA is TGTGCCAGCAGTTTTGGGCCCACCTACGAGCAGTACTTC.

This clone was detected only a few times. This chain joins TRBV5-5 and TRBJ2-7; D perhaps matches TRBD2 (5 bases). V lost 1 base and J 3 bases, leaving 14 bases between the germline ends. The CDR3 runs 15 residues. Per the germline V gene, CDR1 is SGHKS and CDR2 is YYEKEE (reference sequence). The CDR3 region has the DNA TGTGCCAGCAGCTTGTGGCAAAGCGGCTACTACGAGCAGTACTTC. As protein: CASSLWQSGYYEQYF. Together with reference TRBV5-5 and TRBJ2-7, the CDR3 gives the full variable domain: DAGVTQSPTHLIKTRGQQVTLRCSPISGHKSVSWYQQVLGQGPQFIFQYYEKEERGRGNFPDRFSARQFPNYSSELNVNALLLGDSALYLCASSLWQSGYYEQYFGPGTRLTVT.

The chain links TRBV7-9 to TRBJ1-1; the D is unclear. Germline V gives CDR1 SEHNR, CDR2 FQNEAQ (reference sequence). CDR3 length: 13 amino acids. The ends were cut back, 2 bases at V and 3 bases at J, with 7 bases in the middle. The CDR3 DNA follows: TGTGCCAGCAGCTTAAACGTAGACACTGAAGCTTTCTTT. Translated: CASSLNVDTEAFF. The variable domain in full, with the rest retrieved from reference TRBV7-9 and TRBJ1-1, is DTGVSQNPRHKITKRGQNVTFRCDPISEHNRLYWYRQTLGQGPEFLTYFQNEAQLEKSRLLSDRFSAERPKGSFSTLEIQRTEQGDSAMYLCASSLNVDTEAFFGQGTRLTVV.

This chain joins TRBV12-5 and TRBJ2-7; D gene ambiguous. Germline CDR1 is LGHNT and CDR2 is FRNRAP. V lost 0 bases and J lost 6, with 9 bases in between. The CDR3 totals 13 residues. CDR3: CASGLVAYSEQYF. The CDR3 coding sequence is TGTGCTAGTGGTTTGGTGGCCTACAGCGAGCAGTACTTC.

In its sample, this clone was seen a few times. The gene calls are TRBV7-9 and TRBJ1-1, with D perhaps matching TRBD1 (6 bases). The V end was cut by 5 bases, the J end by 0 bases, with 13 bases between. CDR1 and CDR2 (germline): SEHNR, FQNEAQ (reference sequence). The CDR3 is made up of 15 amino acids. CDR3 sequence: CASSKYGQMNTEAFF. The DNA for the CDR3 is TGTGCCAGCAGCAAATATGGACAGATGAACACTGAAGCTTTCTTT.

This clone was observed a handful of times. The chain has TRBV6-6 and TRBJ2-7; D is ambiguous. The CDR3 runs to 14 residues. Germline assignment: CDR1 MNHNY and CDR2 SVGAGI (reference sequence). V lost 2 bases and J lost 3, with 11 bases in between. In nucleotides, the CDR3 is TGTGCCAGCAGTTACGCGCCTAGTATCTACGAGCAGTACTTC. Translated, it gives CASSYAPSIYEQYF.

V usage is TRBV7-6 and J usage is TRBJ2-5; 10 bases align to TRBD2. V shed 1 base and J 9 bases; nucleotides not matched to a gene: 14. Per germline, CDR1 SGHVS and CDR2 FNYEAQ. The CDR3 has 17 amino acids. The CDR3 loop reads CASSLGRTSGPEGAQYF. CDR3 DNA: TGTGCCAGCAGCTTAGGGAGGACTAGCGGACCTGAGGGGGCCCAGTACTTC.

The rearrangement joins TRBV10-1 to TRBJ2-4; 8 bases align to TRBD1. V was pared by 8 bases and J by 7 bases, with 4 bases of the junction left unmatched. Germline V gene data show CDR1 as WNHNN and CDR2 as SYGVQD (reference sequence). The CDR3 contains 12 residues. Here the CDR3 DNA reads TGCGCCAGCCTTCGGGACAGGAACATTCAGTACTTC. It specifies CASLRDRNIQYF.

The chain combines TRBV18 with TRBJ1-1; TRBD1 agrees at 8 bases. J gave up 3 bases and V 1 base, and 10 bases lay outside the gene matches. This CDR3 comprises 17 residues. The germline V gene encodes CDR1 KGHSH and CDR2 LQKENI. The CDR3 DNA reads TGTGCCAGCTCACCACGATCAGGGGGCGCTTTTCACACTGAAGCTTTCTTT. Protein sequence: CASSPRSGGAFHTEAFF.

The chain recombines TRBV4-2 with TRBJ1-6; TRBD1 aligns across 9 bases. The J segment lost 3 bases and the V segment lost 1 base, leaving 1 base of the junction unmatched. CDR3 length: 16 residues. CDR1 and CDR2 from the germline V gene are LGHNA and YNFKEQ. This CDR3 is CASSQGTGDYNSPLHF. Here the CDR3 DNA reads TGTGCCAGCAGCCAAGGGACAGGGGACTATAATTCACCCCTCCACTTT.

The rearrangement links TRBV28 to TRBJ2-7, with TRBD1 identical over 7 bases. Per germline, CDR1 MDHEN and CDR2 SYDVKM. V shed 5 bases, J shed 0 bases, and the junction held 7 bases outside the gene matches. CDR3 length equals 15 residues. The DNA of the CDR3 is TGTGCCAGCAGTGTACCCGGACAGGTCTCCTACGAGCAGTACTTC. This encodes CASSVPGQVSYEQYF.

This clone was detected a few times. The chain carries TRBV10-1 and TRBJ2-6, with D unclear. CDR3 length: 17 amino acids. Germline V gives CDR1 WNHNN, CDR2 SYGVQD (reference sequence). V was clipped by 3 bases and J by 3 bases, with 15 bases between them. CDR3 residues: CASSDPRVLGGANVLTF. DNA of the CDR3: TGCGCCAGCAGTGATCCCCGGGTCCTTGGTGGGGCCAACGTCCTGACTTTC.

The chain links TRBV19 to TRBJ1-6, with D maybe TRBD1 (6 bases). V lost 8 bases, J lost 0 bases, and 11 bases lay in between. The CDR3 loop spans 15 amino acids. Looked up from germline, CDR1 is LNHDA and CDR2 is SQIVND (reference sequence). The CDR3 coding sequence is TGTGCCAGTCGGACAGAGAGCTCCTATAATTCACCCCTCCACTTT. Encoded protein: CASRTESSYNSPLHF.

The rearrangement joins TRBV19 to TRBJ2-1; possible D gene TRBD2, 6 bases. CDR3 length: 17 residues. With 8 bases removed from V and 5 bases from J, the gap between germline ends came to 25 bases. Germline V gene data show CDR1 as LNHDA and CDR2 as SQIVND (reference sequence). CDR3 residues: CASEDPRAGPNHNEQFF. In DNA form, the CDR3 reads TGTGCCAGTGAGGACCCCAGGGCGGGGCCCAATCACAATGAGCAGTTCTTC. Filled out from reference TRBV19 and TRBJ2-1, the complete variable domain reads DGGITQSPKYLFRKEGQNVTLSCEQNLNHDAMYWYRQDPGQGLRLIYYSQIVNDFQKGDIAEGYSVSREKKESFPLTVTSAQKNPTAFYLCASEDPRAGPNHNEQFFGPGTRLTVL.

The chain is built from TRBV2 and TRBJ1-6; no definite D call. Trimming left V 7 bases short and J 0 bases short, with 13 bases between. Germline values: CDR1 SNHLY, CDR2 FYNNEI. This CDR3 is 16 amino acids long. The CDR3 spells CASTTAASSYNSPLHF. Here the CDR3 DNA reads TGTGCCAGCACTACTGCAGCGAGCTCCTATAATTCACCCCTCCACTTT. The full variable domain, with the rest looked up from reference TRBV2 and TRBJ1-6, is EPEVTQTPSHQVTQMGQEVILRCVPISNHLYFYWYRQILGQKVEFLVSFYNNEISEKSEIFDDQFSVERPDGSNFTLKIRSTKLEDSAMYFCASTTAASSYNSPLHFGNGTRLTVT.